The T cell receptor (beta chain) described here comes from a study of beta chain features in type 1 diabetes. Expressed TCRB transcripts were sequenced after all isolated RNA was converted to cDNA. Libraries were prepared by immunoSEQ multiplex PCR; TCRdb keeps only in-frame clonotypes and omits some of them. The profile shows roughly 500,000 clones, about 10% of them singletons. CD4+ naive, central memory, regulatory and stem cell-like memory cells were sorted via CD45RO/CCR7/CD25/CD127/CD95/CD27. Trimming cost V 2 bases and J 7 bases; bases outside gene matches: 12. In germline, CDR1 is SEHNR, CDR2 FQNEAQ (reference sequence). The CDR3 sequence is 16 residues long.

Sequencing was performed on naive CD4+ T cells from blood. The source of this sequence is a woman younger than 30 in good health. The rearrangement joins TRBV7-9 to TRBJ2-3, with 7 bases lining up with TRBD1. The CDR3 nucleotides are TGTGCCAGCAGCTTATGGGTCGGGACAGTGCTCAATACGCAGTATTTT. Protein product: CASSLWVGTVLNTQYF.